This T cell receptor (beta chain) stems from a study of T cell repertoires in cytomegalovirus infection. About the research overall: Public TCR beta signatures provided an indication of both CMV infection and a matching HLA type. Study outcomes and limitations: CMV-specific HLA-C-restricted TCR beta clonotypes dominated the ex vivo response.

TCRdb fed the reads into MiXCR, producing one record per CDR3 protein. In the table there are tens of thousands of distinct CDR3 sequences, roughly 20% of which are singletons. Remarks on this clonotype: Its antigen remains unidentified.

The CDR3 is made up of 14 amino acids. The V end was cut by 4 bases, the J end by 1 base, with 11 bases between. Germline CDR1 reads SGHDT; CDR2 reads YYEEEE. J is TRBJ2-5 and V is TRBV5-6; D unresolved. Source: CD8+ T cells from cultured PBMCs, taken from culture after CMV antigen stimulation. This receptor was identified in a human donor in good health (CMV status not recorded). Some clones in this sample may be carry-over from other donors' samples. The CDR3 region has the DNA TGTGCCAGCAGCCCTGGGATCGGCCAAGAGACCCAGTACTTC. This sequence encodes CASSPGIGQETQYF.